This is a list of T cell receptor beta chains from one sample in a study of T cells in Graves' hyperthyroidism and ophthalmopathy. TCRdb reanalysed the multiplex PCR reads using MiXCR and keeps one entry per CDR3 protein. The sample lists fewer than 500,000 distinct CDR3 sequences, about 14% occurring once. Sequenced input: blood. These TCRs come from a man aged 30-40 years with Graves' hyperthyroidism that later progressed to Graves' ophthalmopathy. Both conserved end residues are part of each CDR3. A D gene is named only where the DNA matches it firmly. The size entry is marked missing in some rows and otherwise reads once, few, many or a size class.

V gene	D gene	J gene	clone size	CDR3 protein	CDR3 DNA
TRBV6-4	TRBD1	TRBJ1-1	-	CASSDTDRGTEAFF	TGTGCCAGCAGTGACACCGACAGGGGCACTGAAGCTTTCTTT
TRBV3-1	-	TRBJ2-2	many	CASSLAAQTGELFF	TGTGCCAGCAGCCTGGCGGCGCAAACCGGGGAGCTGTTTTTT
TRBV7-8	-	TRBJ2-1	many	CASSLVAGGIYEQFF	TGTGCCAGCAGCTTAGTAGCAGGGGGGATATATGAGCAGTTCTTC
TRBV6-1	-	TRBJ1-6	-	CASSPRTDVFAVSPLHF	TGTGCCAGCAGTCCAAGGACAGACGTTTTTGCCGTTTCACCCCTCCACTTT
TRBV19	-	TRBJ2-7	-	CASSIWGSSYEQYF	TGTGCCAGTAGTATTTGGGGATCCTCCTACGAGCAGTACTTC
TRBV15	-	TRBJ1-6	many	CATSRGLGNSPLHF	TGTGCCACCAGCAGGGGATTGGGTAATTCACCCCTCCACTTT
TRBV7-2	TRBD1	TRBJ2-5	-	CASSFFEGGAETQYF	TGTGCCAGCAGCTTCTTTGAAGGGGGCGCAGAGACCCAGTACTTC
TRBV12-3/TRBV12-4	TRBD2	TRBJ2-5	many	CASSLLAGGPMGETQYF	TGTGCCAGCAGTTTACTAGCGGGGGGGCCGATGGGAGAGACCCAGTACTTC
TRBV4-1	-	TRBJ1-2	-	CASSLEPQGWGGYTF	TGCGCCAGCAGCCTAGAACCTCAGGGGTGGGGGGGCTACACCTTC
TRBV6-4	TRBD1	TRBJ1-5	many	CASNGQVVQPQHF	TGTGCCAGCAATGGACAGGTCGTCCAGCCCCAGCATTTT
TRBV5-5	-	TRBJ1-1	-	CASSHPGTITEAFF	TGTGCCAGCAGCCACCCCGGGACCATCACTGAAGCTTTCTTT
TRBV5-1	TRBD1	TRBJ1-2	-	CASSLRRDRADGYTF	TGCGCCAGCAGCCTACGCCGGGACAGGGCTGACGGCTACACCTTC
TRBV12-5	TRBD1	TRBJ1-1	-	CASAGTGLEAFF	TGTGCTAGTGCCGGGACAGGGCTTGAAGCTTTCTTT
TRBV13	-	TRBJ1-2	many	CASSLLYPTAGGNGYTF	TGTGCCAGCAGCTTATTGTATCCGACAGCCGGGGGAAATGGCTACACCTTC
TRBV7-9	TRBD1	TRBJ1-2	few	CASSPGTGRRYDGYTF	TGTGCCAGCAGCCCAGGGACAGGGAGGAGATACGATGGCTACACCTTC
TRBV7-9	-	TRBJ2-5	many	CASSLAVTSETQYF	TGTGCCAGCAGCTTAGCGGTAACAAGCGAGACCCAGTACTTC
TRBV6-1	-	TRBJ2-6	-	CASSEWEVSGANVLTF	TGTGCCAGCAGTGAATGGGAGGTATCTGGGGCCAACGTCCTGACTTTC
TRBV10-3	-	TRBJ2-7	-	CAAARGTYEQYF	TGTGCCGCCGCGCGGGGAACCTACGAGCAGTACTTC
TRBV30	-	TRBJ2-1	few	CAMGGSYNEQFF	TGTGCCATGGGGGGTTCCTACAATGAGCAGTTCTTC
TRBV7-8	-	TRBJ1-5	many	CASSLEGREPQHF	TGTGCCAGCAGCTTAGAGGGCAGGGAGCCCCAGCATTTT
TRBV6-5	-	TRBJ1-1	-	CASSLHRNSDTEAFF	TGTGCCAGCAGTTTACACCGCAATAGCGACACTGAAGCTTTCTTT
TRBV6-1	TRBD1	TRBJ2-5	many	CASSYGNRGQETQYF	TGTGCCAGCAGTTACGGCAACAGGGGGCAAGAGACCCAGTACTTC
TRBV7-3	TRBD2	TRBJ2-3	few	CASSFLPGGTKSPTDTQYF	TGTGCCAGCAGCTTTTTACCGGGGGGGACGAAGAGCCCCACAGATACGCAGTATTTT
TRBV12-5	-	TRBJ2-2	few	CASGSPRRDQRLFF	TGTGCTAGTGGTTCCCCTCGGCGGGACCAAAGGCTGTTTTTT
TRBV18	TRBD1	TRBJ1-4	once	CASSTNRGPNEKLFF	TGTGCCAGCTCAACCAACAGGGGGCCTAATGAAAAACTGTTTTTT
TRBV20-1	-	TRBJ1-5	many	CSASRRDFNQPQHF	TGCAGTGCTAGCCGCAGGGATTTCAATCAGCCCCAGCATTTT
TRBV11-2	TRBD1	TRBJ2-2	-	CASRKPGQGTGELFF	TGTGCCAGCAGAAAACCGGGACAGGGGACCGGGGAGCTGTTTTTT
TRBV14	-	TRBJ1-1	many	CASSQIGFEAFF	TGTGCCAGCAGCCAAATTGGGTTTGAAGCTTTCTTT
TRBV7-9	-	TRBJ1-1	-	CASSLGPGAANTEAFF	TGTGCCAGCAGCTTAGGGCCGGGAGCCGCGAACACTGAAGCTTTCTTT
TRBV11-3	-	TRBJ2-2	many	CASSTPSTGELFF	TGTGCCAGCAGCACTCCGAGCACCGGGGAGCTGTTTTTT
TRBV5-8	TRBD1	TRBJ1-5	few	CASSLEQGLLSNQPQHF	TGTGCCAGCAGCTTAGAACAGGGGCTACTTAGCAATCAGCCCCAGCATTTT
TRBV7-2	-	TRBJ1-5	many	CASSFPGQPQHF	TGTGCCAGCAGCTTCCCTGGTCAGCCCCAGCATTTT
TRBV20-1	-	TRBJ2-7	many	CSARSRVGEQYF	TGCAGTGCTAGAAGCAGGGTGGGAGAGCAGTACTTC
TRBV7-9	-	TRBJ2-5	many	CASSLLTASQETQYF	TGTGCCAGCAGCTTGCTGACAGCTTCCCAAGAGACCCAGTACTTC
TRBV5-1	-	TRBJ2-1	-	CASSLAIGTGSYNEQFF	TGCGCCAGCAGCTTGGCCATCGGGACCGGCTCCTACAATGAGCAGTTCTTC
TRBV27	TRBD1	TRBJ2-1	many	CASSPSRGSYNEQFF	TGTGCCAGCAGCCCCAGCAGGGGGTCCTACAATGAGCAGTTCTTC
TRBV3-1	-	TRBJ1-1	few	CASSQVGGGGRAFF	TGTGCCAGCAGCCAAGTTGGGGGGGGCGGGAGAGCTTTCTTT
TRBV6-5	-	TRBJ2-5	many	CASSYTWAYQETQYF	TGTGCCAGCAGTTACACCTGGGCCTACCAAGAGACCCAGTACTTC
TRBV20-1	-	TRBJ1-1	many	CSARSRATGSTEAFF	TGCAGTGCTAGATCGCGGGCTACTGGTAGCACTGAAGCTTTCTTT
TRBV12-5	TRBD1	TRBJ1-5	many	CASGSILTQGAQPQHF	TGTGCTAGTGGTTCTATCCTAACCCAGGGGGCACAGCCCCAGCATTTT
TRBV20-1	-	TRBJ2-7	-	CSARPKREYEQYF	TGCAGTGCTCGGCCTAAACGGGAGTACGAGCAGTACTTC
TRBV12-3/TRBV12-4	-	TRBJ1-1	many	CASSFNPKGPLGAFF	TGTGCCAGCAGTTTTAACCCTAAGGGCCCGCTAGGAGCTTTCTTT
TRBV5-1	TRBD1	TRBJ2-1	many	CASSPGDSYSYNEQFF	TGCGCCAGCAGCCCAGGGGACAGCTATTCCTACAATGAGCAGTTCTTC
TRBV7-2	TRBD2	TRBJ2-5	-	CATKEGASGVGETQYF	TGTGCCACCAAAGAAGGGGCTAGCGGGGTGGGAGAGACCCAGTACTTC
TRBV6-1	-	TRBJ2-6	many	CASSPQGRSGANVLTF	TGTGCCAGCAGCCCCCAGGGTCGCTCTGGGGCCAACGTCCTGACTTTC